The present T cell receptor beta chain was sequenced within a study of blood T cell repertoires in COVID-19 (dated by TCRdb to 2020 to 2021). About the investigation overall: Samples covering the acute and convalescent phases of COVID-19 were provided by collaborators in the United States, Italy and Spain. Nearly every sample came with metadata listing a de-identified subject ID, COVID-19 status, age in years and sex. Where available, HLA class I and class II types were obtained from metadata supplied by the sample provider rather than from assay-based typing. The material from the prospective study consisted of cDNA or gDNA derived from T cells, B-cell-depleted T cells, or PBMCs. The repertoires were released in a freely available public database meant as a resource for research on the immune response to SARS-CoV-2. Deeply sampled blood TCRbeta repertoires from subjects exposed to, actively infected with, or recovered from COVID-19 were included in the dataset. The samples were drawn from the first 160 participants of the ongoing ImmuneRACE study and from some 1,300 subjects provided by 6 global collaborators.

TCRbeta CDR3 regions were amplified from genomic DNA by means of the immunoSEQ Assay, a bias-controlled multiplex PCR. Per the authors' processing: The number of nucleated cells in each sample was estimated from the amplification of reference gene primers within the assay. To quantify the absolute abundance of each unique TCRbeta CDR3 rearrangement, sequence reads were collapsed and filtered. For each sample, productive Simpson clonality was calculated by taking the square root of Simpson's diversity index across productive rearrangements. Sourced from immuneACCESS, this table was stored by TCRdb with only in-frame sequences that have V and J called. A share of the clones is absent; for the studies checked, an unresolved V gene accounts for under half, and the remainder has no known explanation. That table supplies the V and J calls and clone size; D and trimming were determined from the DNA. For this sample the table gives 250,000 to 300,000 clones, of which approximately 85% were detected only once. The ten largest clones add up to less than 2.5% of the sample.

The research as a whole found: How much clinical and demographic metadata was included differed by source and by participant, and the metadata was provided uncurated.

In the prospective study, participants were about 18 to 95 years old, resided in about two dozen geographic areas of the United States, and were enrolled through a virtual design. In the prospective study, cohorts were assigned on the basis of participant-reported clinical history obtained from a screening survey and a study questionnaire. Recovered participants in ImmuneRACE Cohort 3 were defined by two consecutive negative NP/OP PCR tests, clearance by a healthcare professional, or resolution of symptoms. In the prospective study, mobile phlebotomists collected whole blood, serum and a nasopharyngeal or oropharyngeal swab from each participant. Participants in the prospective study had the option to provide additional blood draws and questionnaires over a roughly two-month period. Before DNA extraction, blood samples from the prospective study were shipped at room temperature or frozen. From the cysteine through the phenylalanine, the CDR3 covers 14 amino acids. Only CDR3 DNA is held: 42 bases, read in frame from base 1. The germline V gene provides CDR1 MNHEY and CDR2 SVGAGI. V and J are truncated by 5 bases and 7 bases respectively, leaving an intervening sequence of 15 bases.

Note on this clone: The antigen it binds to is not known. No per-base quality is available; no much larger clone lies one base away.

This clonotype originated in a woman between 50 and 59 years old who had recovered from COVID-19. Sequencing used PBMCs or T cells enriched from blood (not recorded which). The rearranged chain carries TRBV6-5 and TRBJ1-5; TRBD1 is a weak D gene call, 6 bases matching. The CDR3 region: CASSQQGRRQPQHF. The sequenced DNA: TGTGCCAGCAGTCAACAGGGCCGGAGGCAGCCCCAGCATTTT.